These 6 T cell receptor beta chains came from one sample sequenced in a study of T cell responses to AZD1222 COVID-19 vaccine. Libraries were prepared by immunoSEQ multiplex PCR; TCRdb keeps only in-frame clonotypes and omits some of them. The repertoire holds approximately 70,000 clones, 85% seen once, with roughly 22% in the top ten. The source material was peripheral blood, sampled on day 0 of AZD1222 vaccination. Receptors originate from an adult in good health.

CDR3 nucleotide sequence: TGTGCAAGTCGCTTAGCCGGGACAGAGAACACTGAAGCTTTCTTT. It codes for CASRLAGTENTEAFF. The gene calls are TRBV12-2 and TRBJ1-1; whether TRBD1, the table's D call, matches the DNA was not checked. TRBV12-2 corresponds to a pseudogene. The CDR3 consists of 15 residues.

This chain joins TRBV21-1 and TRBJ2-5. TRBV21-1 is a pseudogene. This CDR3 is 14 amino acids long. CDR3 bases: TGTGCCAGCAGCAAAGTAGGAGGGGGTGGGCCCCAGTACTTC. This codes for CASSKVGGGGPQYF.

The chain carries TRBV7-8 and TRBJ1-5; D ambiguous. Germline V gene data show CDR1 as SGHVS and CDR2 as FQNEAQ. V was cut by 5 bases and J by 2 bases, with 16 bases left in between. The CDR3 contains 16 residues. CDR3 in DNA: TGTGCCAGCAGCCCTGAGATTGGGCGTCGCAATCAGCCCCAGCATTTT. It translates to CASSPEIGRRNQPQHF.

The rearrangement links TRBV5-4 to TRBJ2-7; D is possibly TRBD2 (6 bases). The CDR3 consists of 14 residues. Per the germline V gene, CDR1 is SGHNT and CDR2 is YYREEE (reference sequence). V lost 4 bases and J lost 0, with 11 bases in between. The CDR3 coding sequence is TGTGCCAGCAGCGGGGGGTTCCGCTCCTACGAGCAGTACTTC. It is translated as CASSGGFRSYEQYF.

This chain connects TRBV5-1 to TRBJ2-5; 7 bases align to TRBD2. The germline gives CDR1 SGHRS, CDR2 YFSETQ. V was pared by 0 bases and J by 0 bases, with 2 bases of the junction left unmatched. The CDR3 totals 15 residues. The CDR3: CASSLGRGYQETQYF. As DNA, the CDR3 is TGCGCCAGCAGCTTGGGGCGGGGGTACCAAGAGACCCAGTACTTC.

A few counts support this clone. Distinct nucleotide sequences in the sample also encode this CDR3. CDR3 sequence: CASSYSWDSFRSPLHF. CDR3 coding DNA: TGTGCCAGCAGTTACTCTTGGGACAGTTTTCGATCACCCCTCCACTTT. The J gene is TRBJ1-6, the V gene TRBV6-5; 7 nucleotides agree with TRBD1. The CDR3 extends over 16 amino acids. Germline V gene sequence: CDR1 MNHEY, CDR2 SVGAGI. Trimming took 0 bases from V and 10 from J; bases not matched to a gene: 9.